A single sample is the source of the 28 T cell receptor beta chains below, sequenced in a study of blood T cell repertoires in COVID-19. Profiled with immunoSEQ multiplex PCR; TCRdb holds only in-frame clones, not every one. Of 80,000 or so clones in the sample, approximately 86% were seen once. Material for sequencing was peripheral blood. The receptors here all came from a human donor in a cohort sampled during active COVID-19.

The CDR3 coding sequence is TGTGCCTGGAGTGCCGCCCAGGGGCAGGGAAGCAATCAGCCCCAGCATTTT. Residues: CAWSAAQGQGSNQPQHF. V is TRBV30 and J is TRBJ1-5, with D perhaps matching TRBD1 (6 bases). The CDR3 consists of 17 residues. Germline CDR1 is GTSNPN and CDR2 is SVGIG (reference sequence). V dropped 1 base and J dropped 1 base, with 17 bases sitting between them. Full variable domain (rest looked up from reference TRBV30 and TRBJ1-5): SQTIHQWPATLVQPVGSPLSLECTVEGTSNPNLYWYRQAAGRGLQLLFYSVGIGQISSEVPQNLSASRPQDRQFILSSKKLLLSDSGFYLCAWSAAQGQGSNQPQHFGDGTRLSIL.

This clone was seen only a few times. V gene TRBV5-1 combines with J gene TRBJ1-2; 7 positions match TRBD1. The junction had 8 bases not matched to a gene; V was cut back by 1 base and J by 2 bases. The CDR3 spans 16 residues. Germline V gene sequence: CDR1 SGHRS, CDR2 YFSETQ. CDR3 DNA sequence: TGCGCCAGCAGCTTGTCCCCACAGACAGGGAACTATGGCTACACCTTC. It specifies CASSLSPQTGNYGYTF.

This chain joins TRBV2 and TRBJ2-1; 9 bases line up with TRBD2. CDR3 length: 17 amino acids. Germline loops: CDR1 SNHLY, CDR2 FYNNEI. V was pared by 2 bases and J by 6 bases, with 11 bases of the junction left unmatched. CDR3 DNA: TGTGCCAGCAGTGAATCCCCTGGCGGGGGGGCTGTCAATGAGCAGTTCTTC. Its translation: CASSESPGGGAVNEQFF. Based on the CDR3 plus reference TRBV2 and TRBJ2-1, the full variable domain is EPEVTQTPSHQVTQMGQEVILRCVPISNHLYFYWYRQILGQKVEFLVSFYNNEISEKSEIFDDQFSVERPDGSNFTLKIRSTKLEDSAMYFCASSESPGGGAVNEQFFGPGTRLTVL.

The chain has TRBV5-1 and TRBJ2-1; D remains ambiguous. The CDR3 extends over 10 amino acids. The V gene lost 6 bases and the J gene lost 8 bases, with 6 bases spanning the gap. Germline V gene lookup returns CDR1 SGHRS and CDR2 YFSETQ. DNA for the CDR3: TGCGCCAGCAAAGAGGATGAGCAGTTCTTC. It encodes CASKEDEQFF.

The gene calls are TRBV27 and TRBJ2-7, with D possibly being TRBD2 (5 bases). Trimming cost V 6 bases and J 3 bases, with 18 bases left between them. Germline V gives CDR1 MNHEY, CDR2 SMNVEV (reference sequence). This CDR3 has 15 amino acids. CDR3 sequence: CASRQYGLGGYEQYF. DNA for the CDR3: TGTGCCAGCAGACAATATGGGTTAGGAGGCTACGAGCAGTACTTC.

The chain recombines TRBV10-3 with TRBJ2-3; 7 bases line up with TRBD2. Germline-derived CDR1 and CDR2 are ENHRY and SYGVKD. V lost 4 bases to trimming and J lost 2 bases; unmatched junction nucleotides: 12. The CDR3 runs to 17 residues. The chain's CDR3 is CAISGPGGAGTTDTQYF. The CDR3 DNA is TGTGCCATCAGTGGCCCCGGGGGAGCGGGGACCACAGATACGCAGTATTTT.

The chain links TRBV6-5 to TRBJ1-1, with 9 nucleotides matching TRBD1. Germline assignment: CDR1 MNHEY and CDR2 SVGAGI. The CDR3 is 15 amino acids. V trimming: 7 bases; J trimming: 0 bases; junction bases outside the gene matches: 6. The CDR3 protein is CASTRTGAVNTEAFF. The CDR3 DNA sequence: TGTGCCAGCACCAGGACAGGGGCGGTGAACACTGAAGCTTTCTTT.

The rearrangement joins TRBV5-8 to TRBJ2-1, with D unresolved. CDR1 is SGHTS, CDR2 YDEGEE, per germline. This CDR3 is 13 amino acids long. Between the trimmed V and J ends, which lost 3 bases and 1 base, there was a span of 5 bases. The CDR3 DNA sequence: TGTGCCAGCAGCTCGGTTTCCTACAATGAGCAGTTCTTC. It encodes CASSSVSYNEQFF. Combining the CDR3 with reference TRBV5-8 and TRBJ2-1 gives the whole variable domain EAGVTQSPTHLIKTRGQQATLRCSPISGHTSVYWYQQALGLGLQFLLWYDEGEERNRGNFPPRFSGRQFPNYSSELNVNALELEDSALYLCASSSVSYNEQFFGPGTRLTVL.

The chain joins TRBV7-3 to TRBJ1-2, with TRBD1 identical over 8 bases. The CDR3 sequence is 13 residues long. V shed 6 bases, J shed 5 bases, and the junction held 5 bases outside the gene matches. Germline values: CDR1 SGHTA, CDR2 FQGTGA. The CDR3 reads CASSQQGVYGYTF. The CDR3 DNA reads as TGTGCCAGCAGTCAACAGGGGGTTTATGGCTACACCTTC.

The chain combines TRBV5-8 with TRBJ1-6, with D uncertain. CDR1 is SGHTS, CDR2 YDEGEE, per germline. The CDR3 length is 15 residues. V shed 4 bases and J shed 7 bases, with 15 bases lying between them. The CDR3 is CASSQNRAPNSPLHF. The CDR3 DNA follows: TGTGCCAGCAGCCAAAACCGAGCCCCCAATTCACCCCTCCACTTT.

This chain joins TRBV27 and TRBJ2-5; TRBD2 is a possible D gene (6 bases). Trimming stripped 6 bases from V and 5 bases from J, with 22 bases between. This CDR3 region has 16 residues. The germline V gene encodes CDR1 MNHEY and CDR2 SMNVEV (reference sequence). In nucleotides, the CDR3 is TGTGCCAGCAGCCTCCGGAGGGCTAGCATCGCCGAGACCCAGTACTTC. It yields the protein CASSLRRASIAETQYF.

The rearrangement uses TRBV5-4 and TRBJ2-7; maybe TRBD2 (5 bases). Germline lookup yields CDR1 SGHNT and CDR2 YYREEE (reference sequence). The CDR3 is made up of 14 amino acids. The V and J ends lost 0 bases and 5 bases respectively, with 12 bases between them. CDR3 protein: CASSLGGSNDEQYF. The CDR3 DNA sequence: TGTGCCAGCAGCTTGGGTGGGAGTAACGACGAGCAGTACTTC.

V gene TRBV27 combines with J gene TRBJ2-7; 11 bases map to TRBD2. The junction had 16 bases not matched to a gene; V was cut back by 6 bases and J by 3 bases. The CDR3 loop spans 18 amino acids. Per germline, CDR1 MNHEY and CDR2 SMNVEV (reference sequence). The CDR3 DNA sequence: TGTGCCAGCAGGCAATCCTCCCCGGGACTAGCGGAGCTCTACGAGCAGTACTTC. It codes for CASRQSSPGLAELYEQYF.

The chain uses TRBV9 and TRBJ2-5; 8 nucleotides line up with TRBD2. The CDR3 runs 17 residues. After removal of 0 bases from V and 1 base from J, the junction contained 8 bases not matched to a gene. Germline CDR1 reads SGDLS; CDR2 reads YYNGEE. Written as DNA, the CDR3 is TGTGCCAGCAGCGTAGCTACCCGGGGGGGACTCCAAGAGACCCAGTACTTC. This translates into CASSVATRGGLQETQYF.

The CDR3 protein is CATSDFAGLAGSTDTQYF. In nucleotides, the CDR3 is TGTGCCACCAGTGATTTTGCGGGACTAGCGGGGAGCACAGATACGCAGTATTTT. This chain links TRBV24-1 with TRBJ2-3, with 13 bases fitting TRBD2. Germline trimming cut 1 base from V and 0 bases from J; bases unmatched to any gene: 3. This CDR3 has 18 amino acids. Germline V gene sequence: CDR1 KGHDR, CDR2 SFDVKD.

The J gene is TRBJ1-1, the V gene TRBV18; D is unresolved. Germline CDR1 is KGHSH and CDR2 is LQKENI. The CDR3 is 16 residues long. V lost 1 base, J lost 1 base, and 13 bases lay in between. The CDR3 DNA reads TGTGCCAGCTCACCACTCTCCGGGGTTGGGAACACTGAAGCTTTCTTT. Translation gives CASSPLSGVGNTEAFF. Variable domain in full (rest from reference TRBV18 and TRBJ1-1): NAGVMQNPRHLVRRRGQEARLRCSPMKGHSHVYWYRQLPEEGLKFMVYLQKENIIDESGMPKERFSAEFPKEGPSILRIQQVVRGDSAAYFCASSPLSGVGNTEAFFGQGTRLTVV.

The chain has TRBV5-1 and TRBJ2-6; maybe TRBD1 (5 bases). The V end lost 3 bases, the J end lost 0 bases, and 16 bases lay between the germline ends. CDR3 size: 18 residues. Germline loops: CDR1 SGHRS, CDR2 YFSETQ. The CDR3: CASSSRALPTSGANVLTF. The CDR3 DNA sequence: TGCGCCAGCAGCTCCAGGGCCCTTCCCACCTCTGGGGCCAACGTCCTGACTTTC.

V and J are TRBV29-1 and TRBJ1-1; tentatively, D is TRBD1 (6 bases). Trimming removed 7 bases from V and 1 base from J, with 13 bases in between. The CDR3 contains 13 residues. Germline lookup yields CDR1 SQVTM and CDR2 ANQGSEA. Here the CDR3 DNA reads TGCAGCGCCAACAGGGCTACGAACACTGAAGCTTTCTTT. Protein sequence: CSANRATNTEAFF.

This clone showed up just a few times. The chain has TRBV5-6 and TRBJ2-4; no reliable D call. The V end lost 0 bases, the J end lost 0 bases, and 7 bases lay between the germline ends. Germline CDR1 is SGHDT and CDR2 is YYEEEE. This CDR3 contains 15 residues. CDR3 nucleotides: TGTGCCAGCAGCTTGGTGAGACTAGCCAAAAACATTCAGTACTTC. Translating gives CASSLVRLAKNIQYF.

V and J are TRBV24-1 and TRBJ1-5; D gene ambiguous. This CDR3 has 13 amino acids. V lost 6 bases to trimming and J lost 6 bases, with 11 bases between them. Per germline, CDR1 KGHDR and CDR2 SFDVKD. CDR3 coding DNA: TGTGCCACCAGTCGGGAAGGCGGTCAGCCCCAGCATTTT. This gives the protein CATSREGGQPQHF.

The chain uses TRBV7-9 and TRBJ1-2; D not resolved. The CDR3 covers 15 residues. V lost 2 bases, J lost 7 bases, and 17 bases lay in between. Germline CDR1 is SEHNR and CDR2 is FQNEAQ (reference sequence). CDR3 DNA sequence: TGTGCCAGCAGCTTATTAGCTCTCGGGGATGGTGGCTACACCTTC. This translates into CASSLLALGDGGYTF.

The rearrangement links TRBV27 to TRBJ1-5; D is ambiguous. The CDR3 length is 15 residues. Between the trimmed V and J ends, which lost 5 bases and 0 bases, there was a span of 11 bases. Germline CDR1 reads MNHEY; CDR2 reads SMNVEV (reference sequence). This CDR3 reads CASSKDGNSNQPQHF. DNA for the CDR3: TGTGCCAGCAGTAAGGACGGGAATAGCAATCAGCCCCAGCATTTT.

The chain recombines TRBV7-2 with TRBJ2-7; 10 nucleotides align to TRBD2. V gave up 2 bases and J gave up 3 bases; unmatched junction bases: 16. CDR3 length: 19 amino acids. Germline-derived CDR1 and CDR2 are SGHTA and FQGNSA. The CDR3 spells CASSLLTSGLFEPLYEQYF. The CDR3 DNA follows: TGTGCCAGCAGCTTATTGACTAGCGGGCTTTTTGAGCCCCTCTACGAGCAGTACTTC.

This chain uses TRBV9 with TRBJ2-1; TRBD2 matches 10 bases. The CDR3 totals 15 residues. CDR1 and CDR2 (germline): SGDLS, YYNGEE. The J segment lost 10 bases and the V segment lost 0 bases, leaving 7 bases of the junction unmatched. DNA of the CDR3: TGTGCCAGCAGCGTAGGCTCACTAGCGGGGAGCGAGCAGTTCTTC. Translation gives CASSVGSLAGSEQFF.

The J gene is TRBJ2-5, the V gene TRBV7-2, with TRBD1 as a possible D gene (6 bases). Germline values: CDR1 SGHTA, CDR2 FQGNSA. The CDR3 totals 16 residues. V gave up 1 base and J gave up 5 bases, with 17 bases separating them. Here the CDR3 reads CASSLVVGAQGETQYF. The CDR3 DNA reads TGTGCCAGCAGCTTAGTGGTAGGAGCCCAGGGGGAGACCCAGTACTTC.

Regarding this clone: The germline gene is not matched at one end of the junction; a read error may be the cause. This chain uses TRBV10-3 with TRBJ2-7; tentative D call: TRBD2 (5 bases). Germline V gene lookup returns CDR1 ENHRY and CDR2 SYGVKD. The CDR3 consists of 13 residues. CDR3 DNA: TGTGCCATCAGTACATCCGGGAATGTCCAGCCTAACTTC. Translated: CAISTSGNVQPNF.

The genes are TRBV28 and TRBJ1-2; D is possibly TRBD1 (6 bases). CDR3 length: 15 amino acids. The V and J ends lost 5 bases and 5 bases respectively, with 18 bases between them. Germline loops: CDR1 MDHEN, CDR2 SYDVKM. CDR3: CASSGPGAGEYGYTF. In nucleotides, the CDR3 is TGTGCCAGCAGTGGTCCGGGCGCAGGGGAGTATGGCTACACCTTC.

The DNA of the CDR3 is TGTGCCAGCAGTCAGGGGGTGCCTGATGGCTACACCTTC. Encoded protein: CASSQGVPDGYTF. V and J are TRBV2 and TRBJ1-2; 7 bases agree with TRBD1. This CDR3 contains 13 residues. V lost 5 bases and J lost 6; bases outside the gene matches: 6. Germline CDR1 SNHLY, CDR2 FYNNEI.